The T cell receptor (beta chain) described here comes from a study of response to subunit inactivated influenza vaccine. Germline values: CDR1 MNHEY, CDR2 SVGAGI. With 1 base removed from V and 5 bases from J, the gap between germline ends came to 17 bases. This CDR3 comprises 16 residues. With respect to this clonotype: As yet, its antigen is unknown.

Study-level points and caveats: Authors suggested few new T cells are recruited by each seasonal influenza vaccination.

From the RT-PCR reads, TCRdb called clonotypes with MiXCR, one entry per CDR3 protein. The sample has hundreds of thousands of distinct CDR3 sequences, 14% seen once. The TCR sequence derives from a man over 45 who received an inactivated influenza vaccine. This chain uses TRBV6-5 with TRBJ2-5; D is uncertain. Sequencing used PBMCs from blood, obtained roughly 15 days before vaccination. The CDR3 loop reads CASSYFYSGPMETQYF. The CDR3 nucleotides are TGTGCCAGCAGTTACTTTTACTCTGGCCCGATGGAGACCCAGTACTTC.